This T cell receptor (beta chain) is drawn from a study of blood T cell repertoires in COVID-19. This CDR3 contains 16 residues. Here immunoSEQ multiplex PCR was the method, and the copy in TCRdb shows in-frame clones only, minus some. The data contain around 450,000 clones, about nine tenths of them singletons. The chain links TRBV21-1 to TRBJ2-2; the table names TRBD1, a call not compared with the DNA. TRBV21-1 is reported as a pseudogene. Sequences were obtained from PBMCs or T cells enriched from blood (not recorded which). The TCR comes from a woman aged 18-29 years who had recovered from COVID-19. The CDR3, as DNA: TGTGCCAGCAGCATCATACGGACAGGCTACACCGGGGAGCTGTTTTTT. As protein: CASSIIRTGYTGELFF.